This section outlines one T cell receptor beta chain sequence together with its context. Its antigen remains undetermined. Base qualities are not provided; no much larger clone lies one nucleotide away. The sample comes from a study of CD8 T cells in Susac syndrome (dated by TCRdb to between 2018 and 2021). At the level of the whole study: Among the Susac syndrome patients who were sequenced, clinically active disease was present in about six and clinical remission was observed in fewer than 10. At blood withdrawal, Susac syndrome patients were either therapy-naive, taking corticosteroids (in some cases with IVIg as well), or taking IVIg alone. Repertoire sequencing was used to test whether CD8+ T cell activation and differentiation in Susac syndrome was antigen driven. The clonality of the CD8+ T cell repertoire was compared across over 10 healthy donors, 14 Susac syndrome patients and under 17 multiple sclerosis patients. On the study overall, not on this receptor specifically: The TCR sequencing and HLA analysis was acknowledged to have included a relatively small number of individuals. Around 15 Susac-specific public clones were identified in the total CD8+ repertoire, and five Susac-specific public clones were identified in the CD8+ TEMRA repertoire. Clonal expansion was seen in Susac syndrome CD8+ repertoires, peaking in CD8+ TEMRA cells and being greater in clinically active patients than in remitting ones.

RNA was extracted using the RNeasy kit, and roughly 0.5 to 1 microgram was reverse transcribed with random hexamers. The immunoSEQ multiplex PCR assay, which covers 54 Vbeta and 13 Jbeta segments, was used to amplify TCR beta CDR3 regions. PCR amplification bias was corrected using a synthetic template baseline for primer optimization and computational correction. The study's own analysis went as follows. Reads were assigned to V, D and J genes according to IMGT and analyzed in immunoSEQ Analyzer, with only productive sequences retained. To calculate clonality, Shannon entropy was normalized by log2 of the number of productive unique sequences and then subtracted from one. Public and private clones were assessed among the 100 most prevalent clones of each patient and control. Susac-specific clones were defined as absent from healthy and MS cohorts, about 1,100 published viral clones and other ImmuneACCESS disease sequences. TCRdb reprocessed the public reads (quality trimming at Q25 with fastp, clone calling with MiXCR) and kept in-frame beta chains. Rows are unified per CDR3 protein, each entry keeping the most common DNA and genes. TCRdb, not the original authors, processed these V and J calls. This sample gives roughly 100,000 distinct CDR3 sequences in total; about 95% of them show up just once. The top ten clonotypes cover roughly 0.68% of the sample.

High-throughput TCR beta sequencing profiled peripheral blood CD8+ and CD4+ T cells from healthy donors, Susac syndrome patients and multiple sclerosis patients. The Susac syndrome patients fulfilled recently defined diagnostic criteria for definite or probable disease. Bulk CD8+ and CD4+ T cells were purified by magnetic negative isolation, whereas CD8+ TEMRA cells were enriched by FACS. Blood was collected in EDTA tubes and processed within 24 hours, with PBMCs isolated through density gradient centrifugation. PBMCs intended for TCR sequencing were cryopreserved in liquid nitrogen and thawed later in a water bath at 37 degrees C. The sorted or isolated CD4+, CD8+ and CD8+ TEMRA cells reached a purity of at least 90%. The clonotype originates from a human donor with Susac syndrome. Sequencing was done on a sample of CD8+ T cells from PBMCs.

The DNA is as follows: TGTGCCTGGAGTGTAGGTAGCGCCCTCCAAGAGACCCAGTACTTC. Its translation is CAWSVGSALQETQYF. The chain employs TRBV30 and TRBJ2-5; TRBD2 is a weak D gene call, 5 bases matching. Reading from cysteine to phenylalanine, the CDR3 counts 15 amino acids. Left in the record is the CDR3 DNA by itself, 45 bases read in frame from the first base. From the germline V gene (reference sequence), CDR1 is GTSNPN and CDR2 is SVGIG. The trim is 0 bases for V and 1 base for J, with a gap of 12 bases between the germline ends.